This is a list of T cell receptor beta chains from one sample in a study of spatial heterogeneity in lung cancer. Using its own MiXCR run on the 5' RACE reads, TCRdb lists one record per CDR3 protein. The profile shows fewer than 8,000 distinct CDR3 sequences, 15% to 20% of them singletons. Sequences were derived from PBMCs, sampled at surgery. The receptors here all came from a female donor with early-stage non-small cell lung cancer. CDR3s include the opening cysteine and the closing phenylalanine or tryptophan. D genes are given only for firm matches. Rows give clone size only sometimes, using once, few, many, or a class for an expanded clone.

j_call clone_size d_call v_call cdr3_nt cdr3_aa
TRBJ2-5 medium-sized TRBD2 TRBV20-1 TGCAGTGCTAGACGGGAGGGGGTAGAGACCCAGTACTTC CSARREGVETQYF
TRBJ2-7 many - TRBV7-9 TGTGCCAGCAGCTTCGCAGCCGGGGAGCAGTACTTC CASSFAAGEQYF
TRBJ2-7 - - TRBV2 TGTGCCAGCATCGCGGCTACTTCCTACGAGCAGTACTTC CASIAATSYEQYF
TRBJ1-6 few TRBD1 TRBV15 TGTGCCACCAGCAGAGATCGTTGGGACAGGACCACCATATCGAACAATTCACCCCTCCACTTT CATSRDRWDRTTISNNSPLHF
TRBJ2-3 - - TRBV20-1 TGCAGTGCTAGCGTCATGCGCACAGATACGCAGTATTTT CSASVMRTDTQYF
TRBJ2-7 many - TRBV9 TGTGCCAGCAGCGTAACAGGGAATAGCCACGAGCAGTACTTC CASSVTGNSHEQYF
TRBJ2-3 medium-sized - TRBV28 TGTGCCAGCAGTCCCCCGCAGGGAAGCACAGATACGCAGTATTTT CASSPPQGSTDTQYF
TRBJ2-3 few - TRBV7-6 TGTGCCAGCAGCTTAGATCAGGGGACAGATACGCAGTATTTT CASSLDQGTDTQYF
TRBJ2-5 medium-sized - TRBV12-3/TRBV12-4 TGTGCCAGCAGTCCGGGACAAAAAGAGACCCAGTACTTC CASSPGQKETQYF
TRBJ2-1 few - TRBV27 TGTGCCAGCAGTCGACGGGAGACAGGACACAATGAGCAGTTCTTC CASSRRETGHNEQFF
TRBJ2-1 - - TRBV5-1 TGCGCCAGCAGCTTAGGCCAGGGGATAATGGGTGAGCAGTTCTTC CASSLGQGIMGEQFF
TRBJ2-3 - - TRBV6-2/TRBV6-3 TGTGCCAGCCTTCGTTGGGGAGGCCTTAATACGCAGTATTTT CASLRWGGLNTQYF
TRBJ2-5 medium-sized - TRBV6-5 TGTGCCAGCAGTACCACCTTAGGGGGGGGCCGGATTATAACCCAGTACTTC CASSTTLGGGRIITQYF
TRBJ1-1 - - TRBV23-1 TGCGCCAGCAGTCAAGTCAGGTGGGAGGCTGAAGCTTTCTTT CASSQVRWEAEAFF
TRBJ2-3 - - TRBV20-1 TGCAGTGCTAGAGAGGCTCGGAGAGGAGATACGCAGTATTTT CSAREARRGDTQYF
TRBJ1-2 medium-sized - TRBV20-1 TGCAGTGCAAATTCCGACGCCCTCAGGGACTCCACCTTC CSANSDALRDSTF
TRBJ2-3 - - TRBV7-2 TGTGCCAGCAGCTTAAACGGGGTCAGCTACATAGATACGCAGTATTTT CASSLNGVSYIDTQYF
TRBJ2-3 many - TRBV7-3 TGTGCCAGCAGCCCTTTTTCGGGGGCTCGCACAGATACGCAGTATTTT CASSPFSGARTDTQYF
TRBJ2-7 medium-sized - TRBV7-2 TGTGCCAGCAGCGAGGGGTTCTACGAGCAGTACTTC CASSEGFYEQYF
TRBJ2-1 many TRBD2 TRBV7-2 TGTGCCAGCAGCGTACAAGCGGGGGGCCCTCCCTACAATGAGCAGTTCTTC CASSVQAGGPPYNEQFF
TRBJ2-2 few - TRBV4-1 TGCGCCAGCAGCCACCCCTCGCCGGATCGAGCGCTCGGAGCGAACACCGGGGAGCTGTTTTTT CASSHPSPDRALGANTGELFF
TRBJ2-3 medium-sized - TRBV20-1 TGCAGTGCTTTTGTGGCTAGGAACACAGATACGCAGTATTTT CSAFVARNTDTQYF
TRBJ2-1 once - TRBV9 TGTGCCAGCAGCCCCGAGGCATTCTTTGACAATGAGCAGTTCTTC CASSPEAFFDNEQFF
TRBJ1-1 many - TRBV21-1 TGTGCCAGCAGCAAAGAAACAGGGATAAGGACTGAAGCTTTCTTT CASSKETGIRTEAFF
TRBJ2-6 - - TRBV28 TGTGCCAGCACCAGGGGGAGGGCCCGTGCCGGGGCCAACGTCCTGACTTTC CASTRGRARAGANVLTF
TRBJ2-1 many TRBD2 TRBV10-2 TGCGCCACCACTAGCGTCCCGCGGCATGAGCAGTTCTTC CATTSVPRHEQFF
TRBJ2-2 - TRBD2 TRBV7-6 TGTGCCAGCAGCGCCAGGGAGCGGGAGTTCGCGAACACCGGGGAGCTGTTTTTT CASSAREREFANTGELFF
TRBJ1-1 medium-sized TRBD1 TRBV6-5 TGTGCCAGCCTAAACAGGGGTTGGGACACTGAAGCTTTCTTT CASLNRGWDTEAFF
TRBJ1-5 - - TRBV7-2 TGTGCCAGCAGCCCAAGCTGGTTTCAGCCCCAGCATTTT CASSPSWFQPQHF
TRBJ2-6 - - TRBV7-2 TGTGCCAGCAGCTCTGGGGGCTCTGGGGCCAACGTCCTGACTTTC CASSSGGSGANVLTF
TRBJ2-2 medium-sized TRBD1 TRBV3-1 TGTGCCAGCAGGGACAGGGGTCCCACCGGGGAGCTGTTTTTT CASRDRGPTGELFF
TRBJ2-1 many - TRBV20-1 TGCAGTGCTATTGGGGGTCCGGGACCGTTTTACAATGAGCAGTTCTTC CSAIGGPGPFYNEQFF
TRBJ2-1 medium-sized - TRBV6-6 TGTGCCAGCAGATCCCAAGGAACGATCGATCACAATGAGCAGTTCTTC CASRSQGTIDHNEQFF
TRBJ1-1 - - TRBV2 TGTGCCAGCAGTGAAAACAGGGAAAGGAACACTGAAGCTTTCTTT CASSENRERNTEAFF
TRBJ2-5 medium-sized - TRBV7-2 TGTGCCAGCACCCAGCACGGAGGGTCTAGCATAGAGACCCAGTACTTC CASTQHGGSSIETQYF
TRBJ2-1 medium-sized TRBD2 TRBV4-1 TGCGCCAGCAGCCCCTGGACGGATAGCGGGAGTAGTTATGAGCAGTTCTTC CASSPWTDSGSSYEQFF
TRBJ1-4 few TRBD1 TRBV20-1 TGCAGTGCGGAGGGACAGGCTAATGAAAAACTGTTTTTT CSAEGQANEKLFF
TRBJ2-5 many - TRBV29-1 TGCAGCGTTGGGGCAGGGCTGGTATACCAAGAGACCCAGTACTTC CSVGAGLVYQETQYF
TRBJ2-3 many - TRBV4-1 TGCGCCAGCAGCCAATGGGGGAGTCCCGCCACGCAGTATTTT CASSQWGSPATQYF
TRBJ2-6 many - TRBV9 TGTGCCAGCAGCAGGGGTATGGGGGCCAACGTCCTGACTTTC CASSRGMGANVLTF
TRBJ2-7 few - TRBV10-3 TGTGCCATCAGTGCCCCTGGTGCTTACGAGCAGTACTTC CAISAPGAYEQYF
TRBJ1-6 - - TRBV7-9 TGTGCCAGCAGCTCGTCGACAGGTCTGGTGGCACCCCTCCACTTT CASSSSTGLVAPLHF
TRBJ2-5 medium-sized TRBD2 TRBV20-1 TGCAGTGCTAGGGCCACTAGCGGCCCGCAGACCCAGTACTTC CSARATSGPQTQYF
TRBJ2-5 medium-sized - TRBV29-1 TGCAGCGGGACTATGCTCGAGACCCAGTACTTC CSGTMLETQYF
TRBJ2-1 - TRBD1 TRBV20-1 TGCAGTGCTAGCGTTTCGGGACAGGGCGATGAGCAGTTCTTC CSASVSGQGDEQFF
TRBJ1-3 many TRBD1 TRBV10-2 TGCGCCAGCAGTGCAGGGGGCACTGGAAACACCATATATTTT CASSAGGTGNTIYF
TRBJ1-6 - - TRBV29-1 TGCAGCGTTGTCACCGGGGACCATTCACCCCTCCACTTT CSVVTGDHSPLHF
TRBJ2-7 few - TRBV19 TGTGCCAGTAGTATAGATCTGGCGTCCTACGAGCAGTACTTC CASSIDLASYEQYF
TRBJ2-2 - TRBD2 TRBV27 TGTGCCAGCAGTTTTCGCGGGAGGGCCGACGGGGAGCTGTTTTTT CASSFRGRADGELFF
TRBJ2-1 medium-sized - TRBV20-1 TGCAGTGCTCCAGAACTAGACAATGAGCAGTTCTTC CSAPELDNEQFF
TRBJ1-1 many TRBD1 TRBV5-1 TGCGCCAGCAGCTTGACAGGGGGTAGTAACACTGAAGCTTTCTTT CASSLTGGSNTEAFF
TRBJ1-2 medium-sized - TRBV6-6 TGTGCCAGCAGTTACTCAGGACAGTCTAACTATGGCTACACCTTC CASSYSGQSNYGYTF
TRBJ2-3 - TRBD1 TRBV7-7 TGTGCTAGCAGCGCCGAGACAGGGGGCAAATCAGATACGCAGTATTTT CASSAETGGKSDTQYF
TRBJ2-5 - - TRBV7-9 TGTGCCAGCAGCTCCCAAGAGACCCAGTACTTC CASSSQETQYF
TRBJ2-5 medium-sized TRBD2 TRBV19 TGTGCCAGTACTAAGACTAGCGGCCAAGAGACCCAGTACTTC CASTKTSGQETQYF
TRBJ2-3 few TRBD2 TRBV6-6 TGTGCCAGCACCCCTTCCGGGACTAACACAGATACGCAGTATTTT CASTPSGTNTDTQYF